This T cell receptor (beta chain) comes out of a study of radiation and T cells in renal cell carcinoma. The data were produced by immunoSEQ multiplex PCR, yet TCRdb's version contains in-frame clones alone and is incomplete. The sample has about 150,000 clones; about 86% are singletons. Indicated time point: blood 4 weeks post-SBRT, at nephrectomy. Documented treatment: 15 Gy SBRT to primary tumor, nephrectomy 4 weeks later. This CDR3 spans 15 amino acids. V lost 4 bases and J lost 4, with 14 bases in between. Germline V gene sequence: CDR1 SGHNT, CDR2 YYREEE (reference sequence). The chain couples TRBV5-4 to TRBJ1-4, with D perhaps matching TRBD1 (6 bases). This clonotype was obtained from a woman aged 45-65 years with renal cell carcinoma. Specimen: blood, collected from a patient whose treatment included radiotherapy and nephrectomy. This CDR3 reads CASSNDTGINEKLFF. The CDR3 bases are TGTGCCAGCAGCAACGACACAGGGATTAATGAAAAACTGTTTTTT.